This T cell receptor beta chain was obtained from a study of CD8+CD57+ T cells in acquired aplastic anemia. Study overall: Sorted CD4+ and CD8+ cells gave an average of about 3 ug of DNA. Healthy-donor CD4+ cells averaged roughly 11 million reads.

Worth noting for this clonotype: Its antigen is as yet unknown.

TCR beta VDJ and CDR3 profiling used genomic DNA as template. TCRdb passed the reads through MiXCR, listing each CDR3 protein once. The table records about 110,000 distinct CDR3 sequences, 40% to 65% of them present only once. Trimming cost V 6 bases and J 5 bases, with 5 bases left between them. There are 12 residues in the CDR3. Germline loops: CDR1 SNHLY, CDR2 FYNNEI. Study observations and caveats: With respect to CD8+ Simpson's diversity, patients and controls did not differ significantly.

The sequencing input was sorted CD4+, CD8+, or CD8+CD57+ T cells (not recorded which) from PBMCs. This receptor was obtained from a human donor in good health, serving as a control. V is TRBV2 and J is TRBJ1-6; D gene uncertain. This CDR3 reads CASRTDNSPLHF. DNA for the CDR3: TGTGCCAGCAGGACGGATAATTCACCCCTCCACTTT. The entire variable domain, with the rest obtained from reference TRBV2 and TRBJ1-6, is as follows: EPEVTQTPSHQVTQMGQEVILRCVPISNHLYFYWYRQILGQKVEFLVSFYNNEISEKSEIFDDQFSVERPDGSNFTLKIRSTKLEDSAMYFCASRTDNSPLHFGNGTRLTVT.